This T cell receptor beta chain was observed in a study of blood T cell repertoires in COVID-19. Across the whole study: Both acute and convalescent COVID-19 samples were obtained from the United States, Italy and Spain.

Participant reports of clinical history set cohort assignment. Under the authors' procedure: Estimation of nucleated cell counts relied on the amplification of reference gene primers. Sequenced by immunoSEQ multiplex PCR; TCRdb stores in-frame clones only, minus some. V and J calls and clone size are copied from that table; D and trimming were computed from the DNA. The sample includes 150,000 to 200,000 clones, around 82% of them seen just once. V lost 4 bases to trimming and J lost 2 bases, with 14 bases between them. This CDR3 region has 15 residues. Germline lookup yields CDR1 MNHEY and CDR2 SVGAGI.

This chain joins TRBV6-5 and TRBJ1-2, with D tentatively TRBD1 (6 bases). This TCR came from a woman in her forties or fifties with acute COVID-19. The sequenced sample was PBMCs or T cells enriched from blood (not recorded which). The CDR3 DNA reads as TGTGCCAGCAGTTCCCACCCAGGACAGAACTATGGCTACACCTTC. The encoded protein is CASSSHPGQNYGYTF.